This T cell receptor beta chain is from a study of OX40 agonist ivuxolimab in advanced cancers. Sequencing used immunoSEQ multiplex PCR; TCRdb keeps in-frame clones, though not all of them. The data contain some 87,000 clones, roughly 88% of them singletons. Germline loops: CDR1 SGHRS, CDR2 YFSETQ. The CDR3 is 14 residues long. Trimming stripped 3 bases from V and 8 bases from J, with 14 bases between. The rearrangement links TRBV5-1 to TRBJ1-4; D is perhaps TRBD1 (5 bases). The TCR sequence derives from an adult with an advanced solid tumor such as melanoma, head and neck, liver or kidney cancer. Sequencing was performed on CD4+ or CD8+ T cells sorted from blood, taken in a trial of the OX40 agonist ivuxolimab. DNA for the CDR3: TGCGCCAGCAGCTCGGGACTCCAGGAGGAAAAACTGTTTTTT. This encodes CASSSGLQEEKLFF.